What follows are 18 T cell receptor beta chains derived from one specimen sequenced in a study of T cells in women clearing cervical HPV infection. The data were produced by immunoSEQ multiplex PCR, yet TCRdb's version contains in-frame clones alone and is incomplete. The repertoire table contains under 45,000 clones. The sample taken for sequencing was blood buffy coat. The origin of the receptors is a woman between 18 and 69 years old with a cervical HPV16 infection that either progressed to CIN3+ or cleared (not recorded which).

Comments on this clone: The read gets to within 3 residues of the CDR3 end, and the germline J gene fills in the rest. J is TRBJ2-1 and V is TRBV30; perhaps TRBD2 as D (7 bases). The CDR3 totals 14 residues. Germline CDR1 is GTSNPN and CDR2 is SVGIG (reference sequence). Trimming removed 1 base from V and 7 bases from J, with 14 bases in between. Incomplete CDR3 DNA: TGTGCCTGGAGTGCCGGGGGGCATTCGAATGAG. Translated: CAWSAGGHSNE. The whole CDR3 sequence is CAWSAGGHSNEQFF.

About this clone: The CDR3 extends 3 residues past the end of the read, so its final part is completed from the germline J gene. The chain carries TRBV19 and TRBJ2-4, with D tentatively TRBD1 (6 bases). Germline V gene lookup returns CDR1 LNHDA and CDR2 SQIVND (reference sequence). The CDR3 spans 15 residues. The CDR3: CASSIDLRTDYDQYF. CDR3 DNA, as far as it was read: TGTGCCAGTAGTATAGATCTCAGGACAGACTACGAT.

On this clone itself: The DNA ends 3 residues before the CDR3 does, and the rest of the CDR3 is filled in from the germline J gene. This chain joins TRBV11-3 and TRBJ1-2, with D perhaps matching TRBD1 (5 bases). This CDR3 has 12 residues. Trimming removed 5 bases at V and 6 bases at J, with 10 bases between. Germline-derived CDR1 and CDR2 are SGHNT and YENEEA. CDR3 sequence reads: CASSHSGNGYTF. The sequenced part of the CDR3 DNA is TGTGCCAGCAGCCATTCAGGGAATGGC.

On this clone itself: The read terminates 3 residues before the CDR3 end, so the remaining end is supplied by the germline J gene. The chain joins TRBV10-3 to TRBJ2-7; no firm D call. The CDR3 spans 15 residues. Trimming stripped 7 bases from V and 0 bases from J, with 16 bases between. The germline gives CDR1 ENHRY, CDR2 SYGVKD. CDR3 DNA (partial): TGTGCCATCATAGGCCAGGCCAAGGTCTCCTACGAG. Amino acid sequence: CAIIGQAKVSYE. The whole CDR3 sequence reads CAIIGQAKVSYEQYF.

About this clone: The CDR3 end falls 3 residues outside the read, so it is completed with the germline J gene. J is TRBJ1-1 and V is TRBV19; D perhaps matches TRBD1 (5 bases). This CDR3 has 14 amino acids. Trimming pared 5 bases from V and 5 bases from J, leaving 15 bases between. Germline CDR1 is LNHDA and CDR2 is SQIVND (reference sequence). The CDR3 spells CASSELGGLTEAFF. The covered CDR3 bases are TGTGCCAGTAGTGAACTTGGGGGGTTAACTGAA.

To note about this clone: Sequencing ends 3 residues short of the CDR3 end; the germline J gene provides the rest. The chain combines TRBV30 with TRBJ1-2, with TRBD1 matching 10 bases. Trimming cost V 8 bases and J 6 bases; bases outside gene matches: 12. The CDR3 runs to 14 residues. Germline values: CDR1 GTSNPN, CDR2 SVGIG (reference sequence). The covered CDR3 bases are TGTGCCGGGGTGACAGGGGGCGCGGGCAATGGC. Translating it yields CAGVTGGAGNG. Given in full, the CDR3 is CAGVTGGAGNGYTF.

Concerning this clone: The CDR3 end is not reached by the read, which stops 3 residues before it; the germline J gene fills it in. The chain uses TRBV7-9 and TRBJ1-6; TRBD1 is a possible D gene (5 bases). This CDR3 is built from 14 residues. Germline loops: CDR1 SEHNR, CDR2 FQNEAQ (reference sequence). The V gene lost 3 bases and the J gene lost 9 bases, with 12 bases spanning the gap. CDR3 bases read: TGTGCCAGCAGCTTGGGGGGATCGGGTTCACCC. Its translation: CASSLGGSGSP. The CDR3 as a whole reads CASSLGGSGSPLHF. The variable domain in full, completed from reference TRBV7-9 and TRBJ1-6, reads DTGVSQNPRHKITKRGQNVTFRCDPISEHNRLYWYRQTLGQGPEFLTYFQNEAQLEKSRLLSDRFSAERPKGSFSTLEIQRTEQGDSAMYLCASSLGGSGSPLHFGNGTRLTVT.

The part of the CDR3 DNA that was read is TGTGCCAGCAGCTTCACAGGGGGCGGGGAGACG. This gives the protein CASSFTGGGET. The entire CDR3 is CASSFTGGGETQYF. The chain couples TRBV7-3 to TRBJ2-3, with 9 bases aligning to TRBD1. The read terminates 3 residues ahead of where the CDR3 ends, so the germline J gene completes it. The CDR3 length is 14 residues. Germline CDR1 SGHTA, CDR2 FQGTGA.

A word on this clone: The read halts 3 residues ahead of the CDR3 end, with the missing end drawn from the germline J gene. The chain links TRBV12-3 or TRBV12-4 to TRBJ2-5; tentatively, D is TRBD1 (6 bases). The CDR3 length is 17 residues. V shed 6 bases and J shed 5 bases, with 25 bases lying between them. The CDR3 bases that were read are TGTGCCAGCAGGGGGTGGGACATACGGCGGTCGGAGGAGACC. Its translation is CASRGWDIRRSEET. The whole CDR3 is CASRGWDIRRSEETQYF.

The CDR3 sequence is CASSLGTNYGQYF. The sequenced CDR3 bases are TGCGCCAGCAGCTTGGGAACTAACTATGGT. This chain connects TRBV5-1 to TRBJ2-4; D gene unclear. The read falls 3 residues short of the CDR3 end, and the missing part is taken from the germline J gene. This CDR3 comprises 13 residues. The V gene's germline CDR1 is SGHRS and CDR2 YFSETQ.

Remarks on this clone: The read comes to an end 3 residues before the CDR3 does, leaving the germline J gene to fill in the end. The genes are TRBV7-8 and TRBJ1-2; a possible D gene is TRBD1 (6 bases). Germline V gene data show CDR1 as SGHVS and CDR2 as FQNEAQ. The CDR3 loop spans 15 amino acids. The sequenced CDR3 bases are TGTGCCAGCAGCTTAGGCCCAACAGGGTCCTACGAC. The encoded protein is CASSLGPTGSYD. The entire CDR3 sequence reads CASSLGPTGSYDYTF.

In the case of this clone: The read finishes 3 residues shy of the CDR3 end, and the germline J gene is used to complete it. This rearrangement joins TRBV7-9 to TRBJ2-3; a weak D match, TRBD2 (6 bases). The germline CDR1 and CDR2 sequences are SEHNR and FQNEAQ (reference sequence). This CDR3 spans 14 amino acids. CDR3 DNA (partial): TGTGCCAGCAGCTTCCTAGCGTCCCAAGAGACG. Translation gives CASSFLASQET. The full CDR3 reads CASSFLASQETQYF.

About this clone itself: The read ends 3 residues early relative to the CDR3; the germline J gene fills the gap. This sequence joins TRBV11-2 and TRBJ2-2; 8 bases line up with TRBD2. This CDR3 spans 13 amino acids. Trimming at V came to 11 bases and at J to 6 bases, leaving 8 bases not matched to a gene. The germline V gene encodes CDR1 SGHAT and CDR2 FQNNGV. The CDR3 is CAGGRGGAGELFF. The sequenced part of the CDR3 DNA is TGTGCCGGAGGACGGGGGGGCGCCGGGGAG.

As concerns this clone: The read ends 3 residues early relative to the CDR3; the germline J gene fills the gap. This chain connects TRBV18 to TRBJ1-4; TRBD1 is a possible D gene (6 bases). Germline V gives CDR1 KGHSH, CDR2 LQKENI. The CDR3 sequence is 16 residues long. This chain's CDR3 is CASSPVQGSGANVLFF. The covered CDR3 bases are TGTGCCAGCTCACCGGTTCAGGGGTCTGGGGCCAACGTA.

Concerning this clone itself: The CDR3 is cut off 3 residues early in the read; its end comes from the germline J gene. The chain joins TRBV29-1 to TRBJ2-1; D is ambiguous. This CDR3 contains 12 residues. The V end was cut by 5 bases, the J end by 9 bases, with 14 bases between. Germline V lookup: CDR1 SQVTM, CDR2 ANQGSEA. The DNA read from the CDR3 is TGCAGCGTTCCAGCAGCCGGCGGTGAG. This gives the protein CSVPAAGGE. Given in full, the CDR3 is CSVPAAGGEQFF.

Worth noting for this clone: The read terminates 3 residues ahead of where the CDR3 ends, so the germline J gene completes it. The chain carries TRBV30 and TRBJ2-3; 7 bases align to TRBD1. This CDR3 is 14 amino acids long. From germline, CDR1 is GTSNPN and CDR2 SVGIG (reference sequence). This chain's CDR3 is CAWSATGDNQPQYF. CDR3 bases read: TGTGCCTGGAGCGCAACAGGGGACAATCAGCCG.

For this clone: Read sequence stops 3 residues before the CDR3 end, and the germline J gene provides the missing end. The genes are TRBV18 and TRBJ2-7; the D gene is possibly TRBD2 (6 bases). CDR1 KGHSH and CDR2 LQKENI come from the germline V gene. The CDR3 consists of 14 residues. The V gene lost 5 bases and the J gene lost 5 bases, with 16 bases spanning the gap. CDR3 DNA, as far as it was read: TGTGCCAGCTCAAAGGGACTGGAGTCGGACGAG. It codes for CASSKGLESDE. The entire CDR3 reads CASSKGLESDEQYF.

As regards this clone: The read comes to an end 3 residues before the CDR3 does, leaving the germline J gene to fill in the end. This sequence joins TRBV5-1 and TRBJ1-1, with 7 bases aligning to TRBD1. CDR1 is SGHRS, CDR2 YFSETQ, per germline. J was trimmed by 0 bases and V by 0 bases; bases with no gene match: 2. The CDR3 consists of 15 residues. CDR3 DNA (partial): TGCGCCAGCAGCTTGGGACAGGGTTTGAACACTGAA. Protein: CASSLGQGLNTE. In full, the CDR3 is CASSLGQGLNTEAFF.